The TCR beta chain described here comes from a study of radiation and T cells in renal cell carcinoma. Findings and caveats of the study: No pretreatment tumor biopsies were available for baseline clonotypes. From baseline, blood top tumor clonotypes peaked at 2 weeks post-radiation.

The CDR3 extends over 13 amino acids. After removal of 4 bases from V and 9 bases from J, the junction contained 6 bases not matched to a gene. Germline V lookup: CDR1 SGHVS, CDR2 FQNEAQ. Method: immunoSEQ multiplex PCR; TCRdb's copy keeps in-frame clones and lacks some. The sample holds 100,000 to 150,000 clones, about four fifths seen once. With respect to this clone: The antigen remains undetermined.

Sample time point: blood 2 weeks post-SBRT. As for treatment: 15 Gy SBRT to primary tumor, nephrectomy 4 weeks later. Radiation-treated patients gave blood at baseline, week 2 and week 4. This renal cell carcinoma was of the clear cell type. The clonotype was recovered from a man between 50 and 59 years old with renal cell carcinoma. The specimen comprised blood, sampled from a patient whose treatment included radiotherapy and nephrectomy. V is TRBV7-8 and J is TRBJ2-1; 7 bases map to TRBD2. Here the CDR3 reads CASSSERGSEQFF. CDR3 bases: TGTGCCAGCAGCTCCGAGCGGGGAAGTGAGCAGTTCTTC.